Included here is one T cell receptor (beta chain) sequence, with context. From germline, CDR1 is MDHEN and CDR2 SYDVKM. V lost 3 bases and J lost 7, with 9 bases in between. The CDR3 is made up of 13 amino acids. This sample was taken from a study of blood T cell repertoires in COVID-19. Measured with immunoSEQ multiplex PCR; TCRdb has only the in-frame clones, and not every one. The sample records around 150,000 clones, 65% to 90% being singletons. This receptor was identified in a woman between 35 and 50 years old with COVID-19, enrolled during active disease. Sequenced sample: peripheral blood. The J gene is TRBJ1-4, the V gene TRBV28; weak D call: TRBD1 (5 bases). The CDR3 nucleotides read TGTGCCAGCAGTTTCCAGGGAGGTGAAAAACTGTTTTTT. It is translated as CASSFQGGEKLFF. Filled out from reference TRBV28 and TRBJ1-4, the complete variable domain reads DVKVTQSSRYLVKRTGEKVFLECVQDMDHENMFWYRQDPGLGLRLIYFSYDVKMKEKGDIPEGYSVSREKKERFSLILESASTNQTSMYLCASSFQGGEKLFFGSGTQLSVL.